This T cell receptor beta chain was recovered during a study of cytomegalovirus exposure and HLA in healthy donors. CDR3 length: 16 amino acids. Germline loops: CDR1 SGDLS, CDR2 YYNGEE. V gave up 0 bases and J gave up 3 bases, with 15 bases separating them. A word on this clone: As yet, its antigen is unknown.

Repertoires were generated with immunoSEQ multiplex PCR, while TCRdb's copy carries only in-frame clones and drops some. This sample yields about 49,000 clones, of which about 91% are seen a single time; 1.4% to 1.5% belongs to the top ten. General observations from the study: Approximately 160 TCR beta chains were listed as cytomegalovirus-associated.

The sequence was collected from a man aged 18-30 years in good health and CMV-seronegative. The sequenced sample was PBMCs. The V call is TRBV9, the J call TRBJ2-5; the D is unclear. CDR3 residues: CASSVGQVELKETQYF. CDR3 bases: TGTGCCAGCAGCGTAGGGCAGGTCGAGTTGAAAGAGACCCAGTACTTC.